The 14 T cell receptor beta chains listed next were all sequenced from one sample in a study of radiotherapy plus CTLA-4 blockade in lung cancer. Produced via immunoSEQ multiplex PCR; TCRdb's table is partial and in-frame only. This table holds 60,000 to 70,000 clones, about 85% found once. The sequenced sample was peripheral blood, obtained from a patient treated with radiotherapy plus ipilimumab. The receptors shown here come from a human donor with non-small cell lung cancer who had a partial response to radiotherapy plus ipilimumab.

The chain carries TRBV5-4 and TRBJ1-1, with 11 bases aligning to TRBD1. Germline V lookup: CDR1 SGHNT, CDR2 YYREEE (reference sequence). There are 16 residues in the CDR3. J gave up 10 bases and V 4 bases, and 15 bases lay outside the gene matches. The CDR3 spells CASSLWTGTGGIGAFF. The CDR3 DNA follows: TGTGCCAGCAGCCTCTGGACAGGGACAGGGGGGATTGGAGCTTTCTTT.

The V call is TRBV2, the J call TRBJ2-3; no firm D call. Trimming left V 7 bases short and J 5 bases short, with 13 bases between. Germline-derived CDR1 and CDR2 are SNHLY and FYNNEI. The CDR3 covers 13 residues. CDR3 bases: TGTGCCAGCACGACTTTTGCCCAAGATACGCAGTATTTT. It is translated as CASTTFAQDTQYF.

The CDR3 sequence is CSGRKTGMAEAFF. CDR3 nucleotide sequence: TGCAGCGGACGAAAGACAGGTATGGCTGAAGCTTTCTTT. The gene calls are TRBV29-1 and TRBJ1-1, with TRBD1 as a possible D gene (6 bases). This CDR3 has 13 residues. Germline V gene data show CDR1 as SQVTM and CDR2 as ANQGSEA. Trimming pared 7 bases from V and 6 bases from J, leaving 18 bases between.

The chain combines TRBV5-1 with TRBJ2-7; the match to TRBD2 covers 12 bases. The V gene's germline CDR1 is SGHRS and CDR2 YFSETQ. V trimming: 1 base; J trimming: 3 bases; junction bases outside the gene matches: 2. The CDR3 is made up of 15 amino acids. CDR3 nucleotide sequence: TGCGCCAGCAGCTTGTGGACTAGCGGGAACTACGAGCAGTACTTC. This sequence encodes CASSLWTSGNYEQYF.

For the CDR3, the DNA is TGCGCCAGCAGCTTGGATGGGGAGGCTGGGGCCAACGTCCTGACTTTC. Translation gives CASSLDGEAGANVLTF. This chain connects TRBV5-1 to TRBJ2-6, with a weak D call TRBD2 (6 bases). Germline V gene lookup returns CDR1 SGHRS and CDR2 YFSETQ. V was shortened by 0 bases and J by 2 bases, with 9 bases between the two germline ends. This CDR3 is built from 16 residues.

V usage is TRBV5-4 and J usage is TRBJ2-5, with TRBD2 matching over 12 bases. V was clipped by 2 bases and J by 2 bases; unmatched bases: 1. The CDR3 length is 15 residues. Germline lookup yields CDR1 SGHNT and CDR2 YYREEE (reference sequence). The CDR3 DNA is TGTGCCAGCAGCTTAGGACTAGCGGGGCAAGAGACCCAGTACTTC. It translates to CASSLGLAGQETQYF.

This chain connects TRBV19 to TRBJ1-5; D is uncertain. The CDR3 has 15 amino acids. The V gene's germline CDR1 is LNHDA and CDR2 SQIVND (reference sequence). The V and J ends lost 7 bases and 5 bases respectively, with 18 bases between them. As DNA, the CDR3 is TGTGCCAGTACCCCAATGGACGGGGTTTATCAGCCCCAGCATTTT. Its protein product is CASTPMDGVYQPQHF.

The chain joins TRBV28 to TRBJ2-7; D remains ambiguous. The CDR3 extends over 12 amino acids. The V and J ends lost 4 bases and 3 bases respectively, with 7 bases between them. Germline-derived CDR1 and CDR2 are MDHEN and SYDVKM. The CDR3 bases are TGTGCCAGCAGTTCCCCCAACTACGAGCAGTACTTC. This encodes CASSSPNYEQYF.

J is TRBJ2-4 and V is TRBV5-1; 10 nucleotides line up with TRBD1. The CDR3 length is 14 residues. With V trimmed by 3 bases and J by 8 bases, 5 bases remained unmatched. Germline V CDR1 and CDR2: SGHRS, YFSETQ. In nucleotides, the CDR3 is TGCGCCAGCAGCTCCGCCGGGACAGGGGACATTCAGTACTTC. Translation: CASSSAGTGDIQYF.

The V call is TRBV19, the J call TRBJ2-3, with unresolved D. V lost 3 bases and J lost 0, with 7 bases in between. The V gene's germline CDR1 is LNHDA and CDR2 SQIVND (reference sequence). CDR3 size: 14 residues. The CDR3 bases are TGTGCCAGTAGTATGAAGACAAGCACAGATACGCAGTATTTT. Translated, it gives CASSMKTSTDTQYF.

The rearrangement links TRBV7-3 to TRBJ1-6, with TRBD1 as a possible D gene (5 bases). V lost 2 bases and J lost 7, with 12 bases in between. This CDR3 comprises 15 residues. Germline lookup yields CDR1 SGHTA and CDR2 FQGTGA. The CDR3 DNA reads TGTGCCAGCAGCTTAGGGGCCCATGGGAATTCACCCCTCCACTTT. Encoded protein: CASSLGAHGNSPLHF.

The CDR3: CASSQFGTSGLGNEQFF. DNA for the CDR3: TGTGCCAGCAGCCAATTTGGGACTAGCGGGCTGGGGAATGAGCAGTTCTTC. V and J are TRBV4-2 and TRBJ2-1; 12 bases map to TRBD2. With 2 bases clipped from V and 7 bases from J, the junction kept 9 bases outside the gene matches. This CDR3 is 17 amino acids long. Germline CDR1 reads LGHNA; CDR2 reads YNFKEQ.

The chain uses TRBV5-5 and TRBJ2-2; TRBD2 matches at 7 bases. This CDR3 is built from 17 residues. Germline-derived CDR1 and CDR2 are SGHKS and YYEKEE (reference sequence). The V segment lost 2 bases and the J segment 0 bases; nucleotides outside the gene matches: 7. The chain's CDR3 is CASSFRSSGANTGELFF. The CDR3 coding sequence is TGTGCCAGCAGCTTCCGATCTAGCGGAGCGAACACCGGGGAGCTGTTTTTT.

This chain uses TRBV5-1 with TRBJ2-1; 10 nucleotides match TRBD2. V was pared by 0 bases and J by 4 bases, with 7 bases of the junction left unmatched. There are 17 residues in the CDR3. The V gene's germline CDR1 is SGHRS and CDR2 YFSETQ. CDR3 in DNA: TGCGCCAGCAGCTTGGGTTCCACTAGCGGGACTTACAATGAGCAGTTCTTC. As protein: CASSLGSTSGTYNEQFF.